This TCR beta chain came from a study of blood T cells in healthy people across ages. The CDR3 is 15 amino acids. V lost 1 base and J lost 4, with 10 bases in between. The germline CDR1 and CDR2 sequences are MGHRA and YSYEKL. This clonotype appeared a few times. Primers used in a second PCR of roughly 7 to 12 cycles were a sample-barcoded 5' primer and a J-beta primer mix. Sequencing recovered at least 2.5 million CDR3-containing paired-end reads from each sample. TCRdb reanalysed the 5' RACE reads using MiXCR and keeps one entry per CDR3 protein. This table has around 1,600,000 distinct CDR3 sequences, approximately 42% appearing once. PBMCs were isolated at a quantity of at least 6 million per sample.

The chain joins TRBV4-1 to TRBJ2-2, with D unresolved. The source is a woman aged 18-29 years in good health. Sequenced material: blood. The CDR3 loop reads CASSQVGFRTGELFF. For the CDR3, the DNA is TGCGCCAGCAGCCAAGTAGGGTTCCGCACCGGGGAGCTGTTTTTT.